The following is a T cell receptor (beta chain) sequence with its context. These data originate in a study of blood T cell repertoires in COVID-19. Overall study context: Samples representing acute and convalescent COVID-19 were sourced from the United States, Italy and Spain.

This CDR3 region has 12 residues. The germline CDR1 and CDR2 sequences are LNHDA and SQIVND (reference sequence). V was cut by 2 bases and J by 4 bases, with 5 bases left in between. Assay used: immunoSEQ multiplex PCR; TCRdb lists only in-frame clones, some missing. Among around 250,000 clones, 65% to 85% were seen once, and the ten largest hold about 3.5%. Sequencing was performed on PBMCs or T cells enriched from blood (not recorded which). The chain links TRBV19 to TRBJ2-5; weak D call: TRBD1 (5 bases). This receptor was obtained from a man over 45 who had recovered from COVID-19. The CDR3 is CASSIQGETQYF. CDR3 sequence (DNA): TGTGCCAGTAGTATACAGGGAGAGACCCAGTACTTC.